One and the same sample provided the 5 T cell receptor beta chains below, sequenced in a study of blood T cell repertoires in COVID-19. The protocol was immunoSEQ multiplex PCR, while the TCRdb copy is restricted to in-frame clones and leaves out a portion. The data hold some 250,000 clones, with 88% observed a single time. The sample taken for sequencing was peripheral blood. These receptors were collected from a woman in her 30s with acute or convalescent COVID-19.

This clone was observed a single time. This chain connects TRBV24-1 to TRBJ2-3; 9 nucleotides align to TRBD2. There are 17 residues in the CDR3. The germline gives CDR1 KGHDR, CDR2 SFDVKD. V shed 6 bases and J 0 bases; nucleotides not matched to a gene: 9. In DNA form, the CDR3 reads TGTGCCACCAGTTACGGCGGAGCGGGAGGTAGCACAGATACGCAGTATTTT. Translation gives CATSYGGAGGSTDTQYF.

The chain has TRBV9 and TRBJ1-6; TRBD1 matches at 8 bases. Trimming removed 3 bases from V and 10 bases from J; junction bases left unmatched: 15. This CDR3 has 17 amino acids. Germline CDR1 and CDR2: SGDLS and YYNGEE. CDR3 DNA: TGTGCCAGCAGCGCCAATACCCCCGGGACAGGCGACTCACCCCTCCACTTT. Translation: CASSANTPGTGDSPLHF.

This CDR3 reads CASSRMGQNTEAFF. CDR3 in DNA: TGTGCCAGCAGCCGTATGGGCCAGAACACTGAAGCTTTCTTT. This chain links TRBV11-1 with TRBJ1-1; D call uncertain. Between the trimmed V and J ends, which lost 5 bases and 1 base, there was a span of 11 bases. The germline CDR1 and CDR2 sequences are SGHAT and FQDESV (reference sequence). The CDR3 runs 14 residues.

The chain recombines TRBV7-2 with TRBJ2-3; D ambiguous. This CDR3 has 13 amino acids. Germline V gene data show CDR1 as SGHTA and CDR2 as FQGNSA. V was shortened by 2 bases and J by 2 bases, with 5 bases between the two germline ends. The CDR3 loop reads CASSLYNTDTQYF. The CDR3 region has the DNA TGTGCCAGCAGCTTATACAACACAGATACGCAGTATTTT.

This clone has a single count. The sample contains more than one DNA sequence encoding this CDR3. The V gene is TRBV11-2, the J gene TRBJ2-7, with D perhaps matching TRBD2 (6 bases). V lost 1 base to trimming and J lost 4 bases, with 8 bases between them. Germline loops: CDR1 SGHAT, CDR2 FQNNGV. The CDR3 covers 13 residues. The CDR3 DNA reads TGTGCCAGCAGCTTAGCGGGGGTTTACGAGCAGTACTTC. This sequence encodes CASSLAGVYEQYF.